This T cell receptor (beta chain) is drawn from a study of CD8+CD57+ T cells in acquired aplastic anemia. It was genomic DNA that served as the template for profiling TCR beta VDJ and CDR3. TCRdb reprocessed the reads with MiXCR, giving one entry per CDR3 protein. The table records roughly 200,000 distinct CDR3 sequences, roughly two thirds of them present only once. The V gene end was trimmed by 6 bases and the J gene end by 4 bases; junction bases not matched to a gene: 6. The germline V gene encodes CDR1 DFQATT and CDR2 SNEGSKA (reference sequence). This CDR3 contains 13 residues. Previously, flow cytometry had revealed CD8+CD57+ cell expansion in the patients chosen for sequencing. The cohort consisted entirely of patients having severe acquired aplastic anemia.

This chain joins TRBV20-1 and TRBJ2-5; 9 positions agree with TRBD2. The clonotype was recovered from a human donor with aplastic anemia. The sample taken for sequencing was sorted CD4+, CD8+, or CD8+CD57+ T cells (not recorded which) from PBMCs. The CDR3 protein is CSAKGSGRETQYF. The CDR3 bases are TGCAGTGCGAAGGGTAGCGGGAGAGAGACCCAGTACTTC.